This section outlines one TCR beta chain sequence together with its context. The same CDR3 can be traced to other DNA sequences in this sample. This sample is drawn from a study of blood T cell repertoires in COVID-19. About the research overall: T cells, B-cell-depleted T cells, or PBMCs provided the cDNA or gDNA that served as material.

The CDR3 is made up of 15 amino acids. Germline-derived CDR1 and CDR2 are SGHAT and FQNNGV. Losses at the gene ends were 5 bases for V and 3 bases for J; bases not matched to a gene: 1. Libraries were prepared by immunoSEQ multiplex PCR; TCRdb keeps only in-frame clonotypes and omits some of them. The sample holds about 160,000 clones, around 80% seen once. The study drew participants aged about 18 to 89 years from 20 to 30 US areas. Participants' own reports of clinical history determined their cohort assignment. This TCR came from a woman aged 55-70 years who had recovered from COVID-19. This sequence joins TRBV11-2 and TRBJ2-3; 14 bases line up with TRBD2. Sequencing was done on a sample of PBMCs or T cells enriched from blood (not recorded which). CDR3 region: CASSRLAGGTDTQYF. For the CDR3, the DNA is TGTGCCAGCAGCAGACTAGCGGGAGGGACAGATACGCAGTATTTT.